This TCR beta chain was identified during a study of blood T cell repertoires in COVID-19. Assay: immunoSEQ multiplex PCR; the TCRdb copy retains only in-frame clones and omits some. The table shows around 100,000 clones, with about 90% occurring only once. The CDR3 length is 10 residues. Trimming removed 5 bases from V and 7 bases from J, with 3 bases in between. Notes on this clone: This same CDR3 is encoded by further DNA sequences in the sample.

The chain employs TRBV12-3 or TRBV12-4 and TRBJ2-1; D unclear. The material sequenced was peripheral blood. The receptor's source is a man between 18 and 29 years old with COVID-19, enrolled during active disease. The CDR3 spells CASSLNEQFF. In DNA form, the CDR3 reads TGTGCCAGCAGTCTTAATGAGCAGTTCTTC.